What follows are 5 T cell receptor beta chains derived from one specimen sequenced in a study of blood T cell repertoires in COVID-19. Some clones are missing from TCRdb's copy, which holds only in-frame ones; the method was immunoSEQ multiplex PCR. The table lists 15,000 or so clones, around 88% of them singletons, with approximately 15% in the top ten. Sequences were obtained from peripheral blood. The receptors were sampled from a human donor in a cohort sampled during active COVID-19.

V usage is TRBV27 and J usage is TRBJ2-3, with TRBD2 as a possible D gene (6 bases). With 2 bases removed from V and 4 bases from J, the gap between germline ends came to 16 bases. CDR3 length: 16 amino acids. Germline assignment: CDR1 MNHEY and CDR2 SMNVEV (reference sequence). The CDR3 DNA reads as TGTGCCAGCAGTTTAGAGGGCGGGGATGGCCCAGATACGCAGTATTTT. This sequence encodes CASSLEGGDGPDTQYF.

The chain couples TRBV28 to TRBJ1-2; 7 bases match TRBD1. This CDR3 has 14 amino acids. Germline assignment: CDR1 MDHEN and CDR2 SYDVKM. The junction had 5 bases not matched to a gene; V was cut back by 5 bases and J by 2 bases. The CDR3 region has the DNA TGTGCCAGCAGTCAACAGGGGAAGAACTATGGCTACACCTTC. Residues: CASSQQGKNYGYTF.

The rearrangement uses TRBV23-1 and TRBJ1-5; D gene ambiguous. TRBV23-1 counts as an open reading frame of uncertain function. This CDR3 comprises 14 residues. Trimming took 6 bases from V and 6 from J, leaving 15 bases between them. The CDR3 spells CASSPGREAQPQHF. The CDR3 bases are TGCGCCAGCAGCCCCGGGAGGGAGGCTCAGCCCCAGCATTTT.

The rearrangement links TRBV5-5 to TRBJ2-3, with 7 nucleotides matching TRBD1. J was trimmed by 1 base and V by 4 bases; bases with no gene match: 9. This CDR3 comprises 16 residues. Germline V gene lookup returns CDR1 SGHKS and CDR2 YYEKEE (reference sequence). The CDR3 reads CASSREGASGTDTQYF. The CDR3, as DNA: TGTGCCAGCAGCAGAGAGGGGGCTAGTGGCACAGATACGCAGTATTTT.

J is TRBJ2-5 and V is TRBV10-3; 8 bases map to TRBD1. V was pared by 6 bases and J by 1 base, with 4 bases of the junction left unmatched. From germline, CDR1 is ENHRY and CDR2 SYGVKD. CDR3 length: 14 residues. In DNA, the CDR3 is TGTGCCATCAGACCCGGGACAGGCCAAGAGACCCAGTACTTC. It codes for CAIRPGTGQETQYF.